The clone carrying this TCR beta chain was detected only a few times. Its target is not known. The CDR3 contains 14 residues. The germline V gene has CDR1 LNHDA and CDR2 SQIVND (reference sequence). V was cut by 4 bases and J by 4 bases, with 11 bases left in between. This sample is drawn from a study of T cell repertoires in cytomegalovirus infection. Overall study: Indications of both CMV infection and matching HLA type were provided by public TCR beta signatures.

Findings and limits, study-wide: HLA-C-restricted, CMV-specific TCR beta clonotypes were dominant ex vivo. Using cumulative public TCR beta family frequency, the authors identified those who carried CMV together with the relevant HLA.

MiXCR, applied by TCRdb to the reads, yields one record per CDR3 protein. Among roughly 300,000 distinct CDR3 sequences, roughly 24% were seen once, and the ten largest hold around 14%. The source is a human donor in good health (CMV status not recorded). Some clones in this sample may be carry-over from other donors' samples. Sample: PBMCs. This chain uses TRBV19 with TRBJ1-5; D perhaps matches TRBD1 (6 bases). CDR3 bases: TGTGCCAGTAGTAGAACAGGGCGAAATCAGCCCCAGCATTTT. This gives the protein CASSRTGRNQPQHF.